This paragraph reports one TCR beta chain. Its antigen is not known. Germline CDR1 and CDR2: MNHEY and SMNVEV (reference sequence). Trimming cost V 8 bases and J 8 bases; bases outside gene matches: 15. This CDR3 contains 15 residues. The data were taken from a study of graft-versus-host responses after intestinal transplantation. Here immunoSEQ multiplex PCR was the method, and the copy in TCRdb shows in-frame clones only, minus some. The sample lists tens of thousands of clones, roughly 91% occurring once. The source material was unstimulated CD8+ T cells sorted from spleen or lymph node cells, sampled before intestinal transplant. V usage is TRBV27 and J usage is TRBJ2-3; 8 bases line up with TRBD2. This receptor was taken from a human donor who received an intestinal transplant. This CDR3 reads CASASGGGPAPTQYF. The CDR3, as DNA: TGTGCCAGCGCTTCTGGCGGGGGGCCAGCACCTACGCAGTATTTT.